This TCR beta chain was recorded in a study of shared T cell receptors in the human thymus. V was clipped by 1 base and J by 5 bases; unmatched bases: 14. The CDR3 totals 17 residues. Germline CDR1 is SGHRS and CDR2 is YFSETQ. The table came from immunoSEQ multiplex PCR; TCRdb's copy has only in-frame clones and leaves some out. The profile shows some 700,000 clones, approximately 85% of them singletons. The same data also contributed to another study, on human thymus T cells.

Specimen: thymocytes. The V and J genes are TRBV5-1 and TRBJ2-5; 7 bases are shared with TRBD1. This TCR was sampled from a girl in the first two years of life with a congenital heart defect. The CDR3 DNA is TGCGCCAGCAGCTTGATAGGGGCTACAGGGGAAGGGGAGACCCAGTACTTC. The encoded protein is CASSLIGATGEGETQYF.